This entry is about one T cell receptor (beta chain). This clonotype was counted at least ten times. Its antigen remains undetermined. Base quality data are lacking; no much larger clone is found one base away. The sample comes from a study of regulatory T cells in long-lasting Graves disease (dated by TCRdb to the early 2020s). About the full investigation: Persistent Graves' disease meant more than 5 years of antithyroid drug treatment with TSH receptor autoantibodies that stayed positive. Peripheral blood TCR sequencing and RNA sequencing compared persistent Graves' disease patients with newly diagnosed Graves' disease patients. The study took place in China and was registered as a clinical trial. TCR sequencing covered some 13 persistent and around 20 newly diagnosed Graves' disease patients, 33 samples in total. Antithyroid drugs had been taken for around 9.8 years on average by persistent Graves' disease patients in the clinical cohort.

The research as a whole found: A larger number of public clonotypes was shared among persistent patients (approximately 3,000) than among newly diagnosed patients (about 990). Preferential use of TRBV28, TRBJ1-2 and TRBJ2-5 was observed in persistent disease, whereas TRBV20-1 and TRBJ2-1 were favored in newly diagnosed disease. The authors acknowledged the small sample size as a limitation that may reduce accuracy. Sequencing and analysis were restricted to the TCR beta chain. Compared with newly diagnosed patients, patients with persistent Graves' disease had lower TCR Shannon entropy and fewer highly expanded clones, which suggests clonal expansion. The study examined only peripheral blood because the primary lesion, thyroid tissue, could not be accessed.

The time point label here, explained by the study, means: persistent/refractory GD, antithyroid drugs over 5 years with positive TRAb. For both TCR sequencing and RNA sequencing, RNA was extracted from PBMCs using TRIzol. The diagnosis of Graves' disease followed American Thyroid Association guidelines. Patients for the study were recruited at an endocrinology department in Xi'an, China. Each patient gave approximately 8.8 milliliters of peripheral blood, collected in an EDTA anticoagulant tube. PBMCs were isolated by Ficoll Paque Plus density gradient separation without further T cell sorting. RNA quality was checked with an Agilent 2100 Bioanalyzer and agarose gel, and concentration with a NanoDrop 2000. The CDR3 starts with the cysteine, ends with the phenylalanine, and has 16 residues. CDR3 DNA only is kept here, 48 bases in frame from base 1. The trim is 4 bases for V and 2 bases for J, with a gap of 15 bases between the germline ends. CDR1 and CDR2 are drawn from the germline V gene (reference sequence): MNHEY, SMNVEV.

The method was multiplex PCR. This sample was sequenced with an Illumina HiSeq 4000. iRepertoire HTBI primers and Arm-PCR amplification of CDR3 regions were used to construct TCR beta libraries. Before sequencing, the PCR products went through gel purification. From the authors' description of their analysis: Gene usage analysis of CDR3 amino acid clonotypes relied on the roughly 60 TRBV and fewer than 15 TRBJ segments identified across samples. COPE and FqMerger were used to merge filtered high-quality paired reads into contigs. Contigs were aligned with BLAST to IMGT TRBV, TRBD and TRBJ reference genes, and CDR3 was defined per IMGT. Any clonotype with a frequency above 0.1% was counted as a highly expanded clone. Repertoire diversity was measured by Shannon entropy, and V-J evenness by the Gini coefficient. Clonotypes shared by more than one individual were considered public. TCRdb passed the public sequencing reads through fastp at Q25 and MiXCR, retaining productive beta sequences. Every distinct CDR3 protein forms one entry, paired with its most common genes and DNA. These V and J calls originate from TCRdb's pipeline instead of the authors' own analysis. In this sample the table shows roughly 500,000 distinct CDR3 sequences, roughly a fifth of which occur a single time. The top ten constitute roughly 7.7% of the sample.

This specimen was peripheral blood mononuclear cells (PBMCs), taken when the disease was refractory, from a patient treated with antithyroid drugs. This clonotype was sampled from a female donor with Graves disease. The V gene is TRBV27 and the J gene is TRBJ1-5; TRBD1 might be the D gene, on 6 matching bases. This receptor has the CDR3 CASSWGRGVCNQPQHF. The base sequence is TGTGCCAGCAGTTGGGGGAGGGGGGTATGCAATCAGCCCCAGCATTTT.